What follows are 5 T cell receptor beta chains derived from one specimen sequenced in a study of T cell repertoires in cytomegalovirus infection. One entry per CDR3 protein results from TCRdb running MiXCR on the reads. This table holds 560,000 or so distinct CDR3 sequences, 16% found once. The source material was CD8+ T cells from PBMCs. These receptors were taken from a human donor in good health (CMV status not recorded). Some clones in this sample may be carry-over from other donors' samples.

This clonotype came up many times. The chain carries TRBV7-9 and TRBJ2-7; 7 nucleotides agree with TRBD2. The length of the CDR3 is 13 residues. J lost 4 bases, V lost 5 bases, and 5 bases had no gene match. CDR1 is SEHNR, CDR2 FQNEAQ, per germline (reference sequence). The CDR3: CASSPAGSYEQYF. DNA for the CDR3: TGTGCCAGCAGCCCAGCGGGGTCGTACGAGCAGTACTTC.

The V gene is TRBV19, the J gene TRBJ1-1; 7 bases line up with TRBD1. This CDR3 is 16 amino acids long. Germline trimming cut 6 bases from V and 1 base from J; bases unmatched to any gene: 11. Germline V gene lookup returns CDR1 LNHDA and CDR2 SQIVND (reference sequence). CDR3 DNA: TGTGCCAGTAGCAGGATAAGGGACAGATGGAACACTGAAGCTTTCTTT. Its protein product is CASSRIRDRWNTEAFF.

In its sample, this clonotype was seen a few times. The rearrangement joins TRBV19 to TRBJ2-1; D gene uncertain. This CDR3 contains 13 residues. The V end was cut by 5 bases, the J end by 6 bases, with 11 bases between. Germline lookup yields CDR1 LNHDA and CDR2 SQIVND (reference sequence). CDR3 residues: CASSHGLLNEQFF. The CDR3 DNA is TGTGCCAGTAGTCACGGTCTCCTCAATGAGCAGTTCTTC.

As to this clonotype: The junction departs from germline at one end; a sequencing error may be responsible. The chain has TRBV7-6 and TRBJ2-3, with D possibly being TRBD2 (5 bases). The CDR3 sequence is 15 residues long. Germline V CDR1 and CDR2: SGHVS, FNYEAQ. This CDR3 is CASSLTDSPTDTQYF. The CDR3 DNA follows: TGTGCTAGCAGCTTAACGGACTCCCCCACAGATACGCAGTATTTT.

V usage is TRBV6-6 and J usage is TRBJ2-3; possibly TRBD2 for D (5 bases). V was pared by 2 bases and J by 5 bases, with 11 bases between. The CDR3 totals 14 residues. Per germline, CDR1 MNHNY and CDR2 SVGAGI (reference sequence). The DNA for the CDR3 is TGTGCCAGCAGTTACATGAGGGTTGGAGATACGCAGTATTTT. Translation gives CASSYMRVGDTQYF.